This T cell receptor beta chain was identified during a study of blood T cell repertoires in COVID-19. Study background: PBMCs, B-cell-depleted T cells, or T cells were the source of the cDNA or gDNA that made up the material.

Per the original methods: Counts of nucleated cells, estimated from reference gene primer amplification, were obtained. The method was immunoSEQ multiplex PCR; TCRdb's version includes in-frame clones alone and lacks a portion of them. Clonal size and the V and J genes are those of that table, whereas D and trimming came from the DNA. The data hold 150,000 to 200,000 clones, with roughly nine tenths observed a single time. With 4 bases removed from V and 2 bases from J, the gap between germline ends came to 11 bases. The CDR3 has 14 residues. Germline V gene data show CDR1 as SGHDN and CDR2 as FVKESK.

This TCR was sampled from a man in his fifties or sixties with active or convalescent COVID-19. V usage is TRBV14 and J usage is TRBJ1-2, with a tentative D call TRBD1 (6 bases). Sequencing input: peripheral blood. CDR3 in amino acids: CASSPERGNYGYTF. Written as DNA, the CDR3 is TGTGCCAGCAGCCCGGAAAGGGGGAACTATGGCTACACCTTC. The variable domain in full, completed from reference TRBV14 and TRBJ1-2, reads EAGVTQFPSHSVIEKGQTVTLRCDPISGHDNLYWYRRVMGKEIKFLLHFVKESKQDESGMPNNRFLAERTGGTYSTLKVQPAELEDSGVYFCASSPERGNYGYTFGSGTRLTVV.